This entry features one T cell receptor (beta chain) sequence. The antigen remains unidentified. The sample originates from a study of early T cells in non-severe SARS-CoV-2 infection. Study-wide background: RNA in bulk from unsorted whole blood was sequenced, and chains were unpaired.

J was trimmed by 7 bases and V by 4 bases; bases with no gene match: 6. This CDR3 has 13 residues. Germline-derived CDR1 and CDR2 are SGHDN and FVKESK. cDNA molecules, individually, were tagged with unique molecular identifiers. Each CDR3 protein gets one entry after TCRdb re-called the 5' RACE reads with MiXCR. The sample gives about 58,000 distinct CDR3 sequences, approximately 12% of which show up once; roughly 1.2% is in the top ten. Study results and limitations: Matching against VDJdb likely underestimated virus-specific expansions, favoring anti-spike CD8.

Source: whole blood, taken at baseline. The sequence derives from an adult who was a healthcare worker with PCR-confirmed SARS-CoV-2 infection or an uninfected control (not recorded which). The donor label of this sample is uncertain. This chain joins TRBV14 and TRBJ1-1; TRBD1 matches 7 bases. The chain's CDR3 is CASSRIQGNEAFF. The CDR3 nucleotides read TGTGCCAGCAGCCGCATACAGGGGAATGAAGCTTTCTTT.